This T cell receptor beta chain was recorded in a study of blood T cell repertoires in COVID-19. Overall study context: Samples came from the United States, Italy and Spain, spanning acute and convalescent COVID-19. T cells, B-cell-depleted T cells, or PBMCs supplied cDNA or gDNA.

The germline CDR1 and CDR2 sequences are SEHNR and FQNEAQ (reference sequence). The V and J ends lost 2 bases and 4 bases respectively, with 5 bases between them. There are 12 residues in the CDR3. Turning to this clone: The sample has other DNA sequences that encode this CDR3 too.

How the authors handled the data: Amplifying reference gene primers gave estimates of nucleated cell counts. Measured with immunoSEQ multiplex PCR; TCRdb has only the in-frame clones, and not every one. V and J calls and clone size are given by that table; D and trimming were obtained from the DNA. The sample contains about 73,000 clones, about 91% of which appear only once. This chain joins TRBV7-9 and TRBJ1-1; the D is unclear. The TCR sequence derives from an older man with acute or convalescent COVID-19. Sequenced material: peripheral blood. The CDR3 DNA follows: TGTGCCAGCAGCTTAAGAGGCACTGAAGCTTTCTTT. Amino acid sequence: CASSLRGTEAFF.